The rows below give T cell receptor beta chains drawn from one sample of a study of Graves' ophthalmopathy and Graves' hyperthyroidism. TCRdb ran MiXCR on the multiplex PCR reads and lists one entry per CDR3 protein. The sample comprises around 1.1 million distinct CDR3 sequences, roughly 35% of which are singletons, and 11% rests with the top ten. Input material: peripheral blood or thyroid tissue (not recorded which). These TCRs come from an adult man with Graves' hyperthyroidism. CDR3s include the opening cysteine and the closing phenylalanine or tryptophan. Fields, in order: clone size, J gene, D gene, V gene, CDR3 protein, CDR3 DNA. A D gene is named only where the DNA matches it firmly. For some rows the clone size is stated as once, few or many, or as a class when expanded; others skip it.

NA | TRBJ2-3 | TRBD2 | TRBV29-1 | CSVDIAGGPNTQYF | TGCAGCGTAGATATAGCGGGGGGGCCCAATACGCAGTATTTT
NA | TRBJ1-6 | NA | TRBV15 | CATSPRGGDSPLHF | TGTGCCACCAGCCCCCGAGGCGGTGATTCACCCCTCCACTTT
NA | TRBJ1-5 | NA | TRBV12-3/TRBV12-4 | CASSPPLGQQPQHF | TGTGCCAGCAGTCCCCCGTTGGGTCAGCAGCCCCAGCATTTT
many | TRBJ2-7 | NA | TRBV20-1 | CSARDLRLGDEQYF | TGCAGTGCTAGAGACTTACGACTGGGGGACGAGCAGTACTTC
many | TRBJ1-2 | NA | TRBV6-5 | CASRDLSGYTF | TGTGCCAGCCGAGACCTGAGTGGCTACACCTTC
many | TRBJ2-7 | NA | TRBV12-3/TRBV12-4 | CASRPAVGYEQYF | TGTGCCAGCAGACCGGCAGTGGGATACGAGCAGTACTTC
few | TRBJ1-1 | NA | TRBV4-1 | CASSTSGAGMNTEAFF | TGCGCCAGCAGCACCTCGGGGGCCGGGATGAACACTGAAGCTTTCTTT
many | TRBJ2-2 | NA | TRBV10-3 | CAISEELLAPSGELFF | TGTGCCATCAGTGAGGAACTACTAGCTCCTTCCGGGGAGCTGTTTTTT
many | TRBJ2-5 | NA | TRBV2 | CASSESWGRAKQETQYF | TGTGCCAGCAGTGAAAGCTGGGGCAGGGCAAAGCAAGAGACCCAGTACTTC
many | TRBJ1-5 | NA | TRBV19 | CASSIQSNQPQHF | TGTGCCAGTAGTATACAGAGTAATCAGCCCCAGCATTTT
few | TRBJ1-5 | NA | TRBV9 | CASSEHRRPSNQPQHF | TGTGCCAGCAGTGAACACCGTCGACCGAGCAATCAGCCCCAGCATTTT